This T cell receptor beta chain is from a study of CD8 T cells in Susac syndrome. This clonotype was seen only once. The antigen remains undetermined. Sequencing of TCR beta was performed on blood CD8+ and CD4+ T cells. Healthy donors formed controls matched for age and sex. Points from the study as a whole: An acknowledgment was made by the study that its TCR sequencing and HLA analysis involved relatively few individuals.

Reverse transcription used about 0.5 to 1 ug RNA and random hexamers. The TCR beta CDR3 was amplified by immunoSEQ multiplex PCR across 54 Vbeta, 13 Jbeta. TCRdb passed the immunoSEQ multiplex PCR reads through MiXCR, listing each CDR3 protein once. The sample records roughly 200,000 distinct CDR3 sequences, roughly 95% being singletons. What was sequenced was CD4+ T cells from PBMCs. The clonotype originates from a human donor in good health.

The DNA of the CDR3 is TGCGCCAGCAGTCGGGACTTGAACAATGAGCAGTTCTTC. It is translated as CASSRDLNNEQFF. The chain recombines TRBV5-1 with TRBJ2-1, with a possible D match to TRBD2 (6 bases). Trimming shortened V by 5 bases and J by 5 bases, and 11 bases separated the two germline ends. Germline V gives CDR1 SGHRS, CDR2 YFSETQ. The CDR3 loop spans 13 amino acids.